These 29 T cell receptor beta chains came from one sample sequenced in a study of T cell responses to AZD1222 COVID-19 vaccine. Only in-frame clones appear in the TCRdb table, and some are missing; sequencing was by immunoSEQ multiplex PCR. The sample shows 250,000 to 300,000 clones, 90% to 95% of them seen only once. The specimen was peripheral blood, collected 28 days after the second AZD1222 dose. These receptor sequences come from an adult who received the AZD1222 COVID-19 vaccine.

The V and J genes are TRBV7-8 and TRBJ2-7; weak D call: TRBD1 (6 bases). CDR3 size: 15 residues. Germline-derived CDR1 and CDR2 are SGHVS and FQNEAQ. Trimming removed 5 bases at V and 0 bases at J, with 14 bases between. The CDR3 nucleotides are TGTGCCAGCAGCCATCGGACAGTTTACTCCTACGAGCAGTACTTC. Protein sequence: CASSHRTVYSYEQYF.

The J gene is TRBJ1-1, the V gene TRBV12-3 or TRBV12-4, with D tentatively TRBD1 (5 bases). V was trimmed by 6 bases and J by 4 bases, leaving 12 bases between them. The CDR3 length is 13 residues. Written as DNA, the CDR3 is TGTGCCAGCAGGATCGGAGGGGTCACTGAAGCTTTCTTT. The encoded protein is CASRIGGVTEAFF.

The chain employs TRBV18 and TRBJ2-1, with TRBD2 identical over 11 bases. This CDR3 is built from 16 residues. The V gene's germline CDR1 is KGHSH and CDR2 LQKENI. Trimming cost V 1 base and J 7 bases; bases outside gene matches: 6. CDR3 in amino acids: CASSPQLAGVYNEQFF. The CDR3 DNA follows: TGTGCCAGCTCACCACAACTAGCGGGGGTCTATAATGAGCAGTTCTTC.

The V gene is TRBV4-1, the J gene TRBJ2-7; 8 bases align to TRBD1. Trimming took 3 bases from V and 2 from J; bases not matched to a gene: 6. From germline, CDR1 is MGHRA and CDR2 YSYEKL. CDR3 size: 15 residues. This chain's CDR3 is CASSQAGGAPYEQYF. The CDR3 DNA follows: TGCGCCAGCAGCCAGGCAGGGGGCGCCCCCTACGAGCAGTACTTC.

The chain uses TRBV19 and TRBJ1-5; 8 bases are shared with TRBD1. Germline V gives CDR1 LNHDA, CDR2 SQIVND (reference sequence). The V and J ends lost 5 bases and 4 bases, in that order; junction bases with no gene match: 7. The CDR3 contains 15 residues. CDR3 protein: CASSEGQGFNQPQHF. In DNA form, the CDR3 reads TGTGCCAGTAGTGAAGGACAGGGTTTTAATCAGCCCCAGCATTTT.

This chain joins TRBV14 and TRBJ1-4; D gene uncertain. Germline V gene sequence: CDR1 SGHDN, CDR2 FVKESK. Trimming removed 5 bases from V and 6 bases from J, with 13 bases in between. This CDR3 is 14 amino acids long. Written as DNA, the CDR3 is TGTGCCAGCAGCGGAAGCCAGATTCATGAAAAACTGTTTTTT. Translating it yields CASSGSQIHEKLFF.

The CDR3 is CASNPGQSASDQPQHF. In DNA form, the CDR3 reads TGTGCCAGTAACCCTGGACAGTCGGCGTCGGATCAGCCCCAGCATTTT. The J gene is TRBJ1-5, the V gene TRBV19; TRBD1 might be the D (6 bases). V was clipped by 7 bases and J by 5 bases, with 21 bases between them. Germline V gene lookup returns CDR1 LNHDA and CDR2 SQIVND (reference sequence). The CDR3 has 16 amino acids.

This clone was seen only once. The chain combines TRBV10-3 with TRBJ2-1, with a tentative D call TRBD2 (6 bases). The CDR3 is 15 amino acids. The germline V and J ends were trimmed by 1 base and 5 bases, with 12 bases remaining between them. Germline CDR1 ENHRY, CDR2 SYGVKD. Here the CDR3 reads CAISEFGGVNNEQFF. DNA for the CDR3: TGTGCCATCAGTGAGTTCGGGGGAGTGAACAATGAGCAGTTCTTC.

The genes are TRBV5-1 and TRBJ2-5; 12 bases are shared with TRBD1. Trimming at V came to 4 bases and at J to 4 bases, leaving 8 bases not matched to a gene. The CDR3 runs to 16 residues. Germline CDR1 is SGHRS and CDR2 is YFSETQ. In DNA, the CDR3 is TGCGCCAGCAGCCTCCAGGGACAGGGGGCGGGAGAGACCCAGTACTTC. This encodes CASSLQGQGAGETQYF.

The CDR3 here is CATSNRASYNEQFF. For the CDR3, the DNA is TGTGCCACCAGCAACAGGGCCTCCTACAATGAGCAGTTCTTC. The chain combines TRBV15 with TRBJ2-1; TRBD1 is a possible D gene (6 bases). V was cut by 4 bases and J by 0 bases, with 7 bases left in between. This CDR3 spans 14 amino acids. Germline CDR1 reads LNHNV; CDR2 reads YYDKDF (reference sequence). The full variable domain, completed using reference TRBV15 and TRBJ2-1, is DAMVIQNPRYQVTQFGKPVTLSCSQTLNHNVMYWYQQKSSQAPKLLFHYYDKDFNNEADTPDNFQSRRPNTSFCFLDIRSPGLGDTAMYLCATSNRASYNEQFFGPGTRLTVL.

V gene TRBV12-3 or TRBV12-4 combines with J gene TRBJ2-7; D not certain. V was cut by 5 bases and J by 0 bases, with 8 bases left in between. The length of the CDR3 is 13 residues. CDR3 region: CASSRRSSYEQYF. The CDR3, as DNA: TGTGCCAGCAGTAGGCGGAGCTCCTACGAGCAGTACTTC.

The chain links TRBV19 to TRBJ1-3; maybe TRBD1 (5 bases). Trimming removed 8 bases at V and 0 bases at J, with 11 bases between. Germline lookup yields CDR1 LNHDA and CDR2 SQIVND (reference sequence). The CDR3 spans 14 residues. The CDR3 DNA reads TGTGCCAGTGGCCAGGGACCCTCTGGAAACACCATATATTTT. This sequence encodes CASGQGPSGNTIYF.

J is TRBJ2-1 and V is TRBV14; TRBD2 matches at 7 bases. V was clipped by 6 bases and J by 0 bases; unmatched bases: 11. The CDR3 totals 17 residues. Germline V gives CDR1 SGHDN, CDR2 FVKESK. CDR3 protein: CASRGGWERGSYNEQFF. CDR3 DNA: TGTGCCAGCAGGGGTGGTTGGGAGCGGGGCTCCTACAATGAGCAGTTCTTC. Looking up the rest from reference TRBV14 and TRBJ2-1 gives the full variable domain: EAGVTQFPSHSVIEKGQTVTLRCDPISGHDNLYWYRRVMGKEIKFLLHFVKESKQDESGMPNNRFLAERTGGTYSTLKVQPAELEDSGVYFCASRGGWERGSYNEQFFGPGTRLTVL.

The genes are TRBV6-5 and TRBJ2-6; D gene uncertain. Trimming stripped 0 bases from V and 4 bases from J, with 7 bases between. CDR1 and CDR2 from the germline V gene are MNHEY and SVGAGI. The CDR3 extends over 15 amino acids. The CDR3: CASSYSQWGANVLTF. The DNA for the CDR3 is TGTGCCAGCAGTTACTCCCAGTGGGGGGCCAACGTCCTGACTTTC.

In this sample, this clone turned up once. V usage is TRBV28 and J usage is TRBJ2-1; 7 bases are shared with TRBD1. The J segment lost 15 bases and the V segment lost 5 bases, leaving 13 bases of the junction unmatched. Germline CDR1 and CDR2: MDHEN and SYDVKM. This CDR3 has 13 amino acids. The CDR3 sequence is CASSLPDRPRGFF. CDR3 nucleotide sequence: TGTGCCAGCAGTCTCCCGGACAGGCCGCGAGGGTTCTTC.

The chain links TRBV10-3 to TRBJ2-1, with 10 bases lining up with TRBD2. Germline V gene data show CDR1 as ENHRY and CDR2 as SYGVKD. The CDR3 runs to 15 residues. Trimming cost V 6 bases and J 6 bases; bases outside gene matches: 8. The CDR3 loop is CAISPGLAETNEQFF. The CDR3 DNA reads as TGTGCCATCAGCCCTGGACTAGCGGAAACCAATGAGCAGTTCTTC.

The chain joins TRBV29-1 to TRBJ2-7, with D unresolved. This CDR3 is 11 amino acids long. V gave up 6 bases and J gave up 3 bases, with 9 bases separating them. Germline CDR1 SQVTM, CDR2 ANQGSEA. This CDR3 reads CSVRDIYEQYF. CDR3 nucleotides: TGCAGCGTAAGAGACATCTACGAGCAGTACTTC.

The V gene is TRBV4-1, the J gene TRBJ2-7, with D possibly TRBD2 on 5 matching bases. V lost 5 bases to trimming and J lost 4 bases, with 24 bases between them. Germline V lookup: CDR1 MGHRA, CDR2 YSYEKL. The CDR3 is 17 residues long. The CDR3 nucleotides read TGCGCCAGCAGCAAAATCGGACTGCCCGGTCGACTTTACGAGCAGTACTTC. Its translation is CASSKIGLPGRLYEQYF.

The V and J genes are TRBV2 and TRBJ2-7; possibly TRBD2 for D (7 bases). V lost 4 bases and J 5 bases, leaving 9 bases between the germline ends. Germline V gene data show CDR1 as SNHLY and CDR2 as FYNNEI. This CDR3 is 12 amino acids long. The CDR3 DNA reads TGTGCCAGCAGTGCGGGGGGCCACGAGCAGTACTTC. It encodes CASSAGGHEQYF.

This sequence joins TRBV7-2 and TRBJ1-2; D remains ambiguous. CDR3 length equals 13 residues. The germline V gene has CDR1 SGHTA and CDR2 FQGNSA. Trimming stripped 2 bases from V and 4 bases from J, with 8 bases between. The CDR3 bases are TGTGCCAGCAGCTTAAAGGGCGGCTATGGCTACACCTTC. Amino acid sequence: CASSLKGGYGYTF.

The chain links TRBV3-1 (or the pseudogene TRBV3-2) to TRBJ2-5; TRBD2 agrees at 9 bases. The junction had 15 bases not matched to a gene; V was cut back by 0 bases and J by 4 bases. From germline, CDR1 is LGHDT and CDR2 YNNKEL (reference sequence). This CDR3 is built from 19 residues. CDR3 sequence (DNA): TGTGCCAGCAGCCAAGATTGGGTAGGAGCGGGGGGAATCGGAGAGACCCAGTACTTC. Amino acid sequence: CASSQDWVGAGGIGETQYF.

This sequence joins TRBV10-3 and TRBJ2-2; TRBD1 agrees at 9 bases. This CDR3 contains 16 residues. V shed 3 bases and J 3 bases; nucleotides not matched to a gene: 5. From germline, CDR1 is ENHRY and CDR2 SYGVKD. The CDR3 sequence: CAISEYRGRDTGELFF. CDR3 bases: TGTGCCATCAGTGAATACAGGGGGCGCGACACCGGGGAGCTGTTTTTT.

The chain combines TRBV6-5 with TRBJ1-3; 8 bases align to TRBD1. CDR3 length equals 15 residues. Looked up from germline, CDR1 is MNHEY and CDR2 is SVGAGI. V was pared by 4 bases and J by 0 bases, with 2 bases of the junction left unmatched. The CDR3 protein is CASSWDRSSGNTIYF. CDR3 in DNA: TGTGCCAGCAGTTGGGACAGGAGCTCTGGAAACACCATATATTTT.

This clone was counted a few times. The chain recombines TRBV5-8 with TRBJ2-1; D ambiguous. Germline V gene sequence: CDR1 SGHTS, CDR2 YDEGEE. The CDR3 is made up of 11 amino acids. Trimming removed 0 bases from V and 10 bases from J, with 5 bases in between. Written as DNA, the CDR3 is TGTGCCAGCAGCTTGGAGGTCGAGCAGTTCTTC. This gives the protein CASSLEVEQFF.

The CDR3 protein is CASRQTGASYGYTF. As DNA, the CDR3 is TGTGCCAGCAGACAAACAGGGGCCTCCTATGGCTACACCTTC. The chain uses TRBV6-5 and TRBJ1-2; TRBD1 agrees at 7 bases. Germline lookup yields CDR1 MNHEY and CDR2 SVGAGI. Germline trimming cut 6 bases from V and 4 bases from J; bases unmatched to any gene: 8. The CDR3 covers 14 residues.

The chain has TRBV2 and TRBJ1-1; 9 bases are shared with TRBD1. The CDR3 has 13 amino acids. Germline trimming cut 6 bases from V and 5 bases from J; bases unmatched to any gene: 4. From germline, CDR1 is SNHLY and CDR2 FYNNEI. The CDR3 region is CASRFDRGTEAFF. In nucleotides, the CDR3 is TGTGCCAGCAGGTTTGACAGGGGGACTGAAGCTTTCTTT.

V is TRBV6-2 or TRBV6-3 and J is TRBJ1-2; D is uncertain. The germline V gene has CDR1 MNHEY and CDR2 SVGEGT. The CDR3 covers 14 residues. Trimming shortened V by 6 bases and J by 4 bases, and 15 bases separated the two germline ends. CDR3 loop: CASSYTREGYGYTF. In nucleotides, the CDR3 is TGTGCCAGCAGCTATACCCGGGAGGGCTATGGCTACACCTTC.

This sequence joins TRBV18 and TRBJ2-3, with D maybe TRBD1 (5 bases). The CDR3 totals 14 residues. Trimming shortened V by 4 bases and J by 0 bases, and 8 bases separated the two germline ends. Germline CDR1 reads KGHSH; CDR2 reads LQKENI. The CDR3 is CASSLGRSTDTQYF. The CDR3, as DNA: TGTGCCAGCTCACTGGGGCGGAGCACAGATACGCAGTATTTT.

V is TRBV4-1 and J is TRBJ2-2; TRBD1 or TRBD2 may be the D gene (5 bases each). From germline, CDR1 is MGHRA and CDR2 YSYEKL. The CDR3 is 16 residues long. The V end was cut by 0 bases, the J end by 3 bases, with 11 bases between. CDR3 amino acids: CASSQDRGGYTGELFF. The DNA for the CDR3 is TGCGCCAGCAGCCAAGATAGGGGCGGGTACACCGGGGAGCTGTTTTTT.